This T cell receptor (beta chain) comes out of a study of cytomegalovirus exposure and HLA in healthy donors. Study-level points and caveats: A highly shared variant cluster was judged a likely technical artifact. Donors belonging to an Asian-associated ancestry cluster reportedly showed fewer N-insertions in productive TCRs than the roughly 700-donor mean, according to what a later analysis found. Later genetic work tied a missense DCLRE1C variant to beta-chain V and J trimming.

PCR involved 60 Vbeta and 13 Jbeta primers. Profiling relied on immunoSEQ multiplex PCR, and the TCRdb table lists in-frame clones only, not all of them. Found here are 55,000 or so clones, 70% to 85% of them singletons; the top ten hold roughly 3.1%. CDR1 and CDR2 (germline): LGHNA, YSLEER. Trimming took 0 bases from V and 4 from J, leaving 24 bases between them. The CDR3 spans 19 residues. In regard to this clone: The antigen is unknown.

V usage is TRBV4-3 and J usage is TRBJ1-2; D possibly corresponds to TRBD1 (6 bases). This TCR came from a man in his fifties or sixties in good health and CMV-seronegative. What was sequenced was PBMCs. The CDR3 loop is CASSQDQGFQAPPIYGYTF. CDR3 in DNA: TGCGCCAGCAGCCAAGATCAGGGGTTTCAGGCCCCCCCCATCTATGGCTACACCTTC.